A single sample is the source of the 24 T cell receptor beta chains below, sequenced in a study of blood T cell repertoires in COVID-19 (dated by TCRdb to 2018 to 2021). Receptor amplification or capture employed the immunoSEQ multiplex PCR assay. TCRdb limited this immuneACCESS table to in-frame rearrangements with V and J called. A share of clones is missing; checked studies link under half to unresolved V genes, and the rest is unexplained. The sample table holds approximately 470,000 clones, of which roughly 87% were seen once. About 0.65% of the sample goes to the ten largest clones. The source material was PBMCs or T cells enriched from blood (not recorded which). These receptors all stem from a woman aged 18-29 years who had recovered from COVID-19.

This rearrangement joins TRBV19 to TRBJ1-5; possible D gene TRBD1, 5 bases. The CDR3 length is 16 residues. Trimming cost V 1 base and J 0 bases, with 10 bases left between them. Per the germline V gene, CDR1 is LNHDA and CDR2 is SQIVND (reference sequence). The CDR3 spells CASSIGRELSNQPQHF. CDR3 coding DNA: TGTGCCAGTAGTATAGGCAGGGAACTTAGCAATCAGCCCCAGCATTTT.

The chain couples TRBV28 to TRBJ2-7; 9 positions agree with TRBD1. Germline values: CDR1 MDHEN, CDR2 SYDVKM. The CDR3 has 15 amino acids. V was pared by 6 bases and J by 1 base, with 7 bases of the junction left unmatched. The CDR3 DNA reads TGTGCCAGCAGACTCATCGGGACAGGGTCCTACGAGCAGTACTTC. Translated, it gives CASRLIGTGSYEQYF.

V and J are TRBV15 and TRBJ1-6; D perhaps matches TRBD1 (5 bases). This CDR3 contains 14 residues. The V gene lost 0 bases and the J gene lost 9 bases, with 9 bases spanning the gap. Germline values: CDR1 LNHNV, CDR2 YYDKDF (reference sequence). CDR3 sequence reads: CATSRDQGGSPLHF. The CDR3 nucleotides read TGTGCCACCAGCAGAGATCAGGGAGGTTCACCCCTCCACTTT.

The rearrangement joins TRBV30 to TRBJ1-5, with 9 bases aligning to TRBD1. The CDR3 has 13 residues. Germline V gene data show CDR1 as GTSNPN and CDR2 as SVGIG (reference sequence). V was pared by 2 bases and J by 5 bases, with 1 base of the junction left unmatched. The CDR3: CAWSRQGDQPQHF. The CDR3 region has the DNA TGTGCCTGGAGTCGACAGGGGGATCAGCCCCAGCATTTT. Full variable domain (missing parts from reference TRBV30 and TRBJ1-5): SQTIHQWPATLVQPVGSPLSLECTVEGTSNPNLYWYRQAAGRGLQLLFYSVGIGQISSEVPQNLSASRPQDRQFILSSKKLLLSDSGFYLCAWSRQGDQPQHFGDGTRLSIL.

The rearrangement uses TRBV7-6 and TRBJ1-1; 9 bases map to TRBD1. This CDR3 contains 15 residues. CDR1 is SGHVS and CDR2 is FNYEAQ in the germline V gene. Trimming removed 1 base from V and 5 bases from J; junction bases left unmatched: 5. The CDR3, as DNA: TGTGCCAGCAGCTTAGGCCCGACAGGGGGAACTGAAGCTTTCTTT. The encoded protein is CASSLGPTGGTEAFF.

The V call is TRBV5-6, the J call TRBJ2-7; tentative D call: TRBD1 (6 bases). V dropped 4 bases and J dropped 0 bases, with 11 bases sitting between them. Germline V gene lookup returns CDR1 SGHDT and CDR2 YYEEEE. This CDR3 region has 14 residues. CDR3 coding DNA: TGTGCCAGCAGCCCTATAGGGGGCTCCTACGAGCAGTACTTC. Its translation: CASSPIGGSYEQYF.

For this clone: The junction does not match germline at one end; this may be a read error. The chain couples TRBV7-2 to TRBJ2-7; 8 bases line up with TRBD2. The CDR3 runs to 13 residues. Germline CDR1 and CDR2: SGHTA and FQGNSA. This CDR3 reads CASSLVSGGLRDF. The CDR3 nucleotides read TGTGCCAGCAGCTTAGTGAGCGGGGGCCTAAGGGACTTC.

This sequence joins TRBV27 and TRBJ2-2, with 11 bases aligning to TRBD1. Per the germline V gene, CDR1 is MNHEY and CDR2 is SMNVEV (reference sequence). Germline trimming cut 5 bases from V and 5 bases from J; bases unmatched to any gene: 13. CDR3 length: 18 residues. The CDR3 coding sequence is TGTGCCAGCAGTCCTGTTCGGACAGGGGGCATTTCAACCGGGGAGCTGTTTTTT. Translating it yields CASSPVRTGGISTGELFF.

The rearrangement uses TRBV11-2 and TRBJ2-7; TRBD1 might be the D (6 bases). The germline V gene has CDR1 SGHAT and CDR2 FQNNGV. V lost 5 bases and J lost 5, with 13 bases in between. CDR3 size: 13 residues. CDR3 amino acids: CASSKNRVNEQYF. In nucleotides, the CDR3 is TGTGCCAGCAGCAAAAACAGGGTGAACGAGCAGTACTTC.

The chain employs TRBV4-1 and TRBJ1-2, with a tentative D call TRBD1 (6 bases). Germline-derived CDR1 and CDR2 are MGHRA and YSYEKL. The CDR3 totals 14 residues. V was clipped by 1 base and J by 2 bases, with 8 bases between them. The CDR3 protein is CASSQVGHNYGYTF. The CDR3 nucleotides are TGCGCCAGCAGCCAAGTGGGACACAACTATGGCTACACCTTC.

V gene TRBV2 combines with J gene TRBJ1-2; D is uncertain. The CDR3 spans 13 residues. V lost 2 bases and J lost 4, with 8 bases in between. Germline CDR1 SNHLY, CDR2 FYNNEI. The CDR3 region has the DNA TGTGCCAGCAGTGAACACGGGGTCTATGGCTACACCTTC. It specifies CASSEHGVYGYTF.

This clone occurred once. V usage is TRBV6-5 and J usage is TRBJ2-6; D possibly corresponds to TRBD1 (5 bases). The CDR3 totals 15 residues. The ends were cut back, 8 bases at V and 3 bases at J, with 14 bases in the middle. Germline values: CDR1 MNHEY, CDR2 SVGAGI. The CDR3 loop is CASRKGVGGANVLTF. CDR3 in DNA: TGTGCCAGCCGAAAAGGGGTCGGTGGGGCCAACGTCCTGACTTTC.

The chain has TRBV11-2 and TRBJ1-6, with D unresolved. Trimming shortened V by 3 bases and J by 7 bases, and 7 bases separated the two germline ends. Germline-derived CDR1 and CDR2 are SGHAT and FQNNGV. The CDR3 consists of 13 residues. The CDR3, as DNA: TGTGCCAGCAGCTTTGTCCAGAATTCACCCCTCCACTTT. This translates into CASSFVQNSPLHF.

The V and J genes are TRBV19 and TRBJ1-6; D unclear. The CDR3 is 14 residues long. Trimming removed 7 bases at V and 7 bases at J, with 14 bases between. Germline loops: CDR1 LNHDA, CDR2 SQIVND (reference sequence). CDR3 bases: TGTGCCAGTACTCCCAAGACTGGGAATTCACCCCTCCACTTT. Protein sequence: CASTPKTGNSPLHF.

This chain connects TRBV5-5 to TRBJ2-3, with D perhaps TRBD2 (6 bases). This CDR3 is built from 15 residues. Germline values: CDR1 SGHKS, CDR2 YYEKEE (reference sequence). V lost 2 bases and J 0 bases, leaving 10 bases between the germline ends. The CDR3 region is CASSLTGVSTDTQYF. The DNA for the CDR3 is TGTGCCAGCAGCTTAACGGGGGTTAGCACAGATACGCAGTATTTT.

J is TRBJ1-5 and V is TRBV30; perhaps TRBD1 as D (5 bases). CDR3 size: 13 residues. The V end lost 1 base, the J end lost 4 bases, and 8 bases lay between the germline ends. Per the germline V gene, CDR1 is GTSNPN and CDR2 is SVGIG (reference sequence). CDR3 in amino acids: CAWSAGGNQPQHF. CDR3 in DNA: TGTGCCTGGAGTGCCGGGGGGAATCAGCCCCAGCATTTT.

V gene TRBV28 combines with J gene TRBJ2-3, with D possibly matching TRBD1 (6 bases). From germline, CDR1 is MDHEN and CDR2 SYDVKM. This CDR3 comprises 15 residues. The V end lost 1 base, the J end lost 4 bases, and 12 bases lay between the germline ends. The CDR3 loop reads CASSLSGVGADTQYF. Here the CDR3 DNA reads TGTGCCAGCAGTTTATCAGGGGTTGGCGCAGATACGCAGTATTTT. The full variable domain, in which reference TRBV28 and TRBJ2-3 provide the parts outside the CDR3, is DVKVTQSSRYLVKRTGEKVFLECVQDMDHENMFWYRQDPGLGLRLIYFSYDVKMKEKGDIPEGYSVSREKKERFSLILESASTNQTSMYLCASSLSGVGADTQYFGPGTRLTVL.

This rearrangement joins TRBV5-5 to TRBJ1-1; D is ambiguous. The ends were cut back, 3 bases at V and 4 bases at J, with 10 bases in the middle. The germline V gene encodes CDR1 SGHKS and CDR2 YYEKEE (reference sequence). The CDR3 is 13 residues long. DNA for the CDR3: TGTGCCAGCAGCTACGCGCCCACCACTGAAGCTTTCTTT. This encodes CASSYAPTTEAFF.

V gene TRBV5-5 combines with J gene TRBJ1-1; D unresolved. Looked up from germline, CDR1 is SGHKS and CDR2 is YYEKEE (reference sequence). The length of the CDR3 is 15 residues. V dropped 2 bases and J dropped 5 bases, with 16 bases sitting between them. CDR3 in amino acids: CASSLGSPGRTEAFF. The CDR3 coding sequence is TGTGCCAGCAGCTTAGGATCCCCCGGGAGGACTGAAGCTTTCTTT.

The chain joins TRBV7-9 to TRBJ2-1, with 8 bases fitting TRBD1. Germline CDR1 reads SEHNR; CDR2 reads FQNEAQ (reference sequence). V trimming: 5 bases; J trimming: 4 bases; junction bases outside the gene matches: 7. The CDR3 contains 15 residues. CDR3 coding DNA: TGTGCCAGCAGCGCGCTGGGGACAGGTTACAATGAGCAGTTCTTC. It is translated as CASSALGTGYNEQFF.

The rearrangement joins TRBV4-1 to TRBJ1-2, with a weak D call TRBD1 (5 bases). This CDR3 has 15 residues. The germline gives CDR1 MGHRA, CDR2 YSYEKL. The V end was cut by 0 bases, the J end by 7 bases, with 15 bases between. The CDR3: CASSQDRGGSGGYTF. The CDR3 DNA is TGCGCCAGCAGCCAAGATAGGGGCGGCTCTGGTGGCTACACCTTC.

The CDR3 loop is CASISGVSGNTIYF. The CDR3 DNA is TGTGCCAGCATTTCAGGGGTATCTGGAAACACCATATATTTT. J is TRBJ1-3 and V is TRBV6-5, with D maybe TRBD1 (6 bases). The CDR3 runs 14 residues. Germline assignment: CDR1 MNHEY and CDR2 SVGAGI. With 7 bases removed from V and 1 base from J, the gap between germline ends came to 11 bases.

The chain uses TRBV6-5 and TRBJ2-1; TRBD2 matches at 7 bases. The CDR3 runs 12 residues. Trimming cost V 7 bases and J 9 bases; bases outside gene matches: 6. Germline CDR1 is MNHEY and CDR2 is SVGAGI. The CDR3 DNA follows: TGTGCCAGCACCGGAATAGCGGGTGAGCAGTTCTTC. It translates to CASTGIAGEQFF.

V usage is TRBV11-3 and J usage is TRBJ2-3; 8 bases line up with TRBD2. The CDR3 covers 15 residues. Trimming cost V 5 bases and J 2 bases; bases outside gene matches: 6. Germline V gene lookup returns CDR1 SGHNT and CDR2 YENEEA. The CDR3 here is CASSPGTSHTDTQYF. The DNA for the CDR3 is TGTGCCAGCAGCCCCGGGACTAGTCACACAGATACGCAGTATTTT.